Listed below are T cell receptor beta chains from one sample, sequenced in a study of cytotoxic CD8 clonotypes in ibrutinib-treated CLL. Assay: immunoSEQ multiplex PCR; the TCRdb copy retains only in-frame clones and omits some. The sample gives 190,000 or so clones, around three quarters of which show up once; roughly 13% is in the top ten. The sample was PBMCs, taken after 24 months of ibrutinib treatment. These receptors were collected from a human donor with chronic lymphocytic leukemia. The CDR3 runs from the conserved cysteine through the conserved F or W. D genes are given only for firm matches. Rows may omit the clone size; those that give it use once, few, many or a size class.

clone_size,v_call,j_call,d_call,cdr3_length,cdr3_aa,cdr3_nt
-,TRBV7-6,TRBJ2-7,-,14,CASSLDGSSNEQYF,TGTGCCAGCAGCTTAGACGGGAGTTCCAACGAGCAGTACTTC
-,TRBV19,TRBJ1-1,TRBD1,12,CASSIGQGEAFF,TGTGCCAGTAGCATAGGACAGGGTGAAGCTTTCTTT
-,TRBV7-9,TRBJ2-3,TRBD2,15,CASSLVAGAADTQYF,TGTGCCAGCAGCTTAGTAGCGGGAGCTGCAGATACGCAGTATTTT
-,TRBV9,TRBJ2-5,TRBD2,14,CASTPTGGPETQYF,TGTGCCAGCACTCCAACGGGAGGCCCAGAGACCCAGTACTTC
once,TRBV13,TRBJ2-5,TRBD2,16,CASSLGLAGAMGGQYF,TGTGCCAGCAGCTTAGGGCTAGCGGGAGCCATGGGTGGCCAGTACTTC
-,TRBV14,TRBJ2-3,TRBD2,13,CASSTLLADTQYF,TGTGCCAGCAGCACCTTACTAGCGGATACGCAGTATTTT
-,TRBV29-1,TRBJ2-3,TRBD2,14,CSVVLAGRGDTQYF,TGCAGCGTTGTGCTAGCGGGAAGGGGGGATACGCAGTATTTT
-,TRBV7-2,TRBJ2-5,TRBD2,15,CASSLNSGHQETQYF,TGTGCCAGCAGCTTGAATAGCGGGCACCAAGAGACCCAGTACTTC
-,TRBV2,TRBJ2-1,-,13,CASTHSSYNEQFF,TGTGCCAGCACCCATAGCTCCTACAATGAGCAGTTCTTC
-,TRBV9,TRBJ2-1,TRBD2,15,CASRAPGRSYNEQFF,TGTGCCAGCAGGGCACCCGGGAGGTCCTACAATGAGCAGTTCTTC
-,TRBV19,TRBJ1-1,-,15,CASSIIAGMNTEAFF,TGTGCCAGTAGTATAATTGCAGGTATGAACACTGAAGCTTTCTTT
-,TRBV5-1,TRBJ1-2,-,14,CASSLEGYTYGYTF,TGCGCCAGCAGCTTGGAGGGTTACACCTATGGCTACACCTTC
-,TRBV15,TRBJ2-3,-,13,CATSVPGADTQYF,TGTGCCACCAGCGTCCCTGGGGCAGATACGCAGTATTTT
-,TRBV2,TRBJ1-5,-,15,CASSDELGGNQPQHF,TGTGCCAGCAGTGACGAATTAGGGGGCAATCAGCCCCAGCATTTT
once,TRBV5-1,TRBJ2-1,-,16,CASSFTAGPHYNEQFF,TGCGCCAGCAGCTTTACGGCGGGGCCACATTACAATGAGCAGTTCTTC
-,TRBV6-6,TRBJ2-2,-,15,CASSYRRGLTGELFF,TGTGCCAGCAGTTACCGCAGGGGATTGACCGGGGAGCTGTTTTTT
-,TRBV5-6,TRBJ1-1,-,13,CASSSRMNTEAFF,TGTGCCAGCAGCTCACGGATGAACACTGAAGCTTTCTTT
-,TRBV7-2,TRBJ2-3,-,12,CASSLDGDTQYF,TGTGCCAGCAGCTTAGATGGTGATACGCAGTATTTT
once,TRBV28,TRBJ1-2,-,10,CASKNYGYTF,TGTGCCAGCAAAAACTATGGCTACACCTTC
-,TRBV27,TRBJ2-1,TRBD1,16,CASSSYRGVSYNEQFF,TGTGCCAGCAGTTCCTACAGGGGGGTTTCCTACAATGAGCAGTTCTTC
-,TRBV10-3,TRBJ1-2,-,16,CAISEGPKGVGDGYTF,TGTGCCATCAGTGAGGGGCCCAAGGGGGTTGGGGATGGCTACACCTTC
many,TRBV5-1,TRBJ2-7,TRBD1,13,CASQGQGANEQYF,TGCGCCAGCCAGGGACAGGGGGCCAACGAGCAGTACTTC
-,TRBV9,TRBJ1-2,-,14,CASNSPTSLLGYTF,TGTGCCAGCAACTCCCCGACAAGCCTTCTCGGCTACACCTTC
few,TRBV6-5,TRBJ1-2,-,11,CASTRGSGYTF,TGTGCCAGCACCCGGGGGAGTGGCTACACCTTC
-,TRBV27,TRBJ2-1,TRBD2,15,CASRLSALAGAEQFF,TGTGCCAGCCGGCTTTCGGCCCTAGCGGGAGCTGAGCAGTTCTTC
many,TRBV5-3,TRBJ2-2,-,14,CASSFGSRTGELFF,TGTGCCAGCAGCTTCGGGAGCCGCACCGGGGAGCTGTTTTTT
-,TRBV7-3,TRBJ2-3,-,12,CASSQTGHTQYF,TGTGCCAGCAGCCAAACAGGGCATACGCAGTATTTT
-,TRBV10-1,TRBJ1-2,-,14,CASSESGQAYGYTF,TGCGCCAGCAGTGAGTCAGGCCAGGCCTATGGCTACACCTTC
-,TRBV15,TRBJ1-5,TRBD1,15,CATSRDQGGGQPQHF,TGTGCCACCAGCAGAGATCAGGGGGGAGGTCAGCCCCAGCATTTT
-,TRBV6-5,TRBJ2-7,TRBD2,16,CASSFQSGSTFYEQYF,TGTGCCAGCAGTTTCCAAAGCGGGAGCACGTTCTACGAGCAGTACTTC
-,TRBV25-1,TRBJ2-1,TRBD2,16,CASSEAASGSWDEQFF,TGTGCCAGCAGTGAGGCGGCTAGCGGGAGTTGGGATGAGCAGTTCTTC
few,TRBV10-1,TRBJ2-7,-,12,CASRDRVYEQYF,TGCGCCAGCAGGGACAGAGTCTACGAGCAGTACTTC
-,TRBV10-3,TRBJ1-2,-,14,CAIRPGPKNYGYTF,TGTGCCATCAGGCCGGGACCGAAGAACTATGGCTACACCTTC
few,TRBV27,TRBJ2-7,TRBD1,13,CASSRTGTYEQYF,TGTGCCAGCAGTCGGACAGGAACCTACGAGCAGTACTTC
-,TRBV6-4,TRBJ2-3,-,12,CASSDFIMGGYF,TGTGCCAGCAGTGATTTTATTATGGGGGGGTATTTT
once,TRBV4-1,TRBJ1-1,-,15,CASSQVYKGGTEAFF,TGCGCCAGCAGCCAAGTATATAAGGGGGGCACTGAAGCTTTCTTT
once,TRBV5-6,TRBJ2-1,TRBD2,15,CASSRAGVAYNEQFF,TGTGCCAGCAGCCGAGCGGGAGTTGCCTACAATGAGCAGTTCTTC
-,TRBV29-1,TRBJ2-1,TRBD2,16,CSGPGLAVAKHNEQFF,TGCAGCGGACCGGGACTAGCGGTAGCGAAGCACAATGAGCAGTTCTTC
-,TRBV7-2,TRBJ2-7,TRBD2,13,CASSLTGGLEQYF,TGTGCCAGCAGCTTGACGGGAGGGCTCGAGCAGTACTTC
once,TRBV6-5,TRBJ1-2,-,15,CASGRQAWENYGYTF,TGTGCCAGCGGTCGACAGGCCTGGGAAAACTATGGCTACACCTTC
-,TRBV19,TRBJ2-1,TRBD2,16,CASSSGRTRYLGEQFF,TGTGCCAGTAGTAGCGGGAGGACACGATACCTCGGTGAGCAGTTCTTC
few,TRBV7-2,TRBJ2-4,TRBD2,17,CASSLEGTRSTKNIQYF,TGTGCCAGCAGCTTAGAGGGGACTAGATCGACCAAAAACATTCAGTACTTC
-,TRBV5-6,TRBJ2-7,-,14,CASSTYRAGHEQYF,TGTGCCAGCAGCACCTACAGGGCCGGTCACGAGCAGTACTTC
once,TRBV7-2,TRBJ1-4,-,12,CASSPAGEKLFF,TGTGCCAGCAGCCCTGCGGGGGAAAAACTGTTTTTT
-,TRBV4-1,TRBJ1-4,-,15,CASSPVDATNEKLFF,TGCGCCAGCAGCCCAGTGGATGCAACTAATGAAAAACTGTTTTTT
-,TRBV28,TRBJ2-1,-,11,CASRAWNEQFF,TGTGCCAGCAGAGCTTGGAATGAGCAGTTCTTC
few,TRBV19,TRBJ2-1,TRBD2,16,CASSIMGGRGQNEQFF,TGTGCCAGTAGTATTATGGGCGGGAGGGGACAGAATGAGCAGTTCTTC
-,TRBV25-1,TRBJ2-1,TRBD2,15,CASSKGTRKYNEQFF,TGTGCCAGCAGTAAAGGGACTAGAAAGTACAATGAGCAGTTCTTC
-,TRBV4-2,TRBJ1-3,-,15,CASSQDPGEGNTIYF,TGTGCCAGCAGCCAGGACCCGGGAGAGGGAAACACCATATATTTT
-,TRBV9,TRBJ2-1,-,14,CASSARNHNNEQFF,TGTGCCAGCAGCGCCCGAAATCATAACAATGAGCAGTTCTTC
few,TRBV11-2,TRBJ2-7,-,15,CASSVRGESSYEQYF,TGTGCCAGCAGCGTTCGAGGGGAGTCCTCCTACGAGCAGTACTTC
-,TRBV13,TRBJ1-2,TRBD1,13,CASSSDRVGGYTF,TGTGCCAGCAGCTCAGACAGGGTGGGTGGCTACACCTTC
-,TRBV30,TRBJ2-7,-,14,CAWSAFVASYEQYF,TGTGCCTGGAGTGCGTTTGTAGCCTCCTACGAGCAGTACTTC
-,TRBV6-1,TRBJ1-1,-,14,CASTFGTTNTEAFF,TGTGCCAGCACCTTTGGGACAACGAACACTGAAGCTTTCTTT
-,TRBV27,TRBJ2-7,TRBD1,18,CASSLSYPGQGVPYEQYF,TGTGCCAGCAGTTTATCGTACCCGGGACAGGGAGTCCCCTACGAGCAGTACTTC